This T cell receptor beta chain was documented in a study of blood T cells in healthy people across ages (dated by TCRdb to the mid-2010s). A note on the overall study: Template switching captured roughly one uniquely barcoded TCR beta cDNA molecule per two T cells in model experiments. Four age groups were formed from the donors: young (average approximately 15 years), middle-aged (more than 35), aged (around 62) and long-lived (around 82). Two additional independent replicas of 1 million unique cDNA reads from the same blood draw were analyzed for two donors (one aged 18 to 30 and one aged 80 or older). To avoid experimental bias, donors of different ages were distributed randomly across sequencing lanes. To track age-related changes in TCR beta repertoire diversity, the study relied on deep sequencing normalized with unique cDNA molecular identifiers.

CDR1 and CDR2, per the germline V gene (reference sequence), are DFQATT and SNEGSKA. Deletion took 4 bases off V and 0 bases off J, with a span of 14 bases between the germline ends. CDR3 length: 15 amino acids, cysteine to phenylalanine. This entry keeps only the CDR3 DNA: 45 bases, framed from base 1. The approximately 40 donors, aged about 6 to 95 years, were systemically healthy Caucasian individuals from Russia. Ten milliliters of peripheral blood were drawn from each donor into EDTA-treated Vacutainer tubes. Ficoll-Paque density-gradient centrifugation was used to isolate PBMCs, with at least 7 million per sample. Total RNA, at least 5.5 micrograms per sample, was extracted from PBMCs with Trizol reagent. For every donor, flow cytometry on a PBMC aliquot measured the percentage of naive CD45RAhigh/CD27high T cells. Points the paper makes about the study in general: The percentage of naive T cells measured by flow cytometry correlated strongly with observed TCR beta diversity. Total diversity estimates from one million sequenced T cells were considered lower bounds and underestimates. Compared with the aged group, the long-lived group had more naive CD4+ T cells, fewer expanded clones and increased TCR diversity, suggesting age selection. Observed TCR beta diversity per million T cells fell roughly linearly with age, and a significant reduction was already apparent by age approximately 40. Because the CMV infection status of the donors was unknown, age-related changes in expanded clonotypes may potentially have been confounded. Conclusive comparison of naive and antigen-experienced compartments was prevented by the profiling of bulk unsorted PBMCs.

Details on this clonotype: It lacks a known antigen. Base qualities are missing; no much larger clone stands one base away.

To prepare the library, 5' RACE was applied. Data came from an Illumina HiSeq 2500. A second about 7 to 11 cycle PCR used a sample-barcoded 5' primer and a J-beta primer mix. A template-switch 5' adaptor carrying 12 random nucleotides introduced a unique molecular identifier onto each TCR beta cDNA molecule. Each sample yielded at least 2.5 million CDR3-containing paired-end reads. First-strand cDNA was synthesized from all RNA with the Mint cDNA synthesis kit, primed by a TRBC-specific oligonucleotide. Following uracil-DNA glycosylase treatment, a first 18-cycle PCR with universal primers M1SS and BC2_uni_R was performed on all cDNA. Per the authors' processing: For normalization, 1 million high-quality reads were randomly selected from each sample, with every read carrying a distinct molecular identifier. Reads with shared molecular identifiers were discarded instead of being binned into consensus sequences. MiTCR, set to a Q25 quality threshold and the strictest error-elimination algorithm, was used for CDR3 identification, clonotype clustering and error correction. A nonparametric unseen species model with Euler transformation was used to estimate lower-bound total TCR beta diversity. Clones were called with MiXCR by TCRdb after fastp trimmed the public reads at Q25, and only in-frame beta chains were retained. Each record represents a unique CDR3 protein, reported with the most common genes and DNA among its rows. The V and J calls, along with clone size, are taken from TCRdb and not from the paper's own processing. The sample table shows 980,000 or so distinct CDR3 sequences, and about 44% are seen once. The ten largest account for 13% of the sample.

Sequencing input: blood. The clonotype comes from a man aged 25-45 years in good health. The chain links TRBV20-1 with TRBJ2-3, and possibly TRBD1, on 5 matching bases. The DNA sequence is as follows: TGCAGTGCTAACCTCGGACGGACAAGCACAGATACGCAGTATTTT. The resulting protein is CSANLGRTSTDTQYF.